These 5 T cell receptor beta chains originate from one sample sequenced in a study of identical twins. From the 5' RACE reads, TCRdb called clonotypes with MiXCR, one entry per CDR3 protein. The sample contains some 760,000 distinct CDR3 sequences, approximately 18% of which appear only once. This same sample was also part of a study on T cells expressing NK-cell markers.

Sequencing was performed on PBMCs. Source of these receptors: a woman younger than 35 in good health.

This clonotype appeared a few times. This chain links TRBV5-1 with TRBJ2-1; 9 bases are a match to TRBD1. Trimming removed 4 bases from V and 11 bases from J; junction bases left unmatched: 10. The CDR3 length is 14 residues. The V gene's germline CDR1 is SGHRS and CDR2 YFSETQ. CDR3 nucleotides: TGCGCCAGCAGCCCGGGGACAGGGATTAGTAAGCAGTTCTTC. Translated, it gives CASSPGTGISKQFF.

V gene TRBV6-1 combines with J gene TRBJ1-1; D gene unclear. CDR3 length equals 14 residues. The V gene's germline CDR1 is MNHNS and CDR2 SASEGT. V was cut by 10 bases and J by 3 bases, with 18 bases left in between. CDR3 DNA sequence: TGTGCCACCGACTGGGCCGGGCGTGACACTGAAGCTTTCTTT. It codes for CATDWAGRDTEAFF.

The chain couples TRBV11-2 to TRBJ2-2; weak D call: TRBD1 (6 bases). The CDR3 length is 18 residues. Trimming left V 5 bases short and J 3 bases short, with 22 bases between. In germline, CDR1 is SGHAT, CDR2 FQNNGV. CDR3 residues: CASSRLATGFRDTGELFF. CDR3 in DNA: TGTGCCAGCAGCCGTTTAGCCACAGGGTTCCGAGACACCGGGGAGCTGTTTTTT.

The chain combines TRBV9 with TRBJ2-3, with a weak D call TRBD2 (7 bases). This CDR3 comprises 16 residues. Germline loops: CDR1 SGDLS, CDR2 YYNGEE. V dropped 4 bases and J dropped 8 bases, with 23 bases sitting between them. The CDR3 reads CASSPGYGGATGTQYF. Written as DNA, the CDR3 is TGTGCCAGCAGCCCCGGTTATGGGGGGGCCACGGGTACGCAGTATTTT.

CDR3 protein: CASSLLGLMNTEAFF. The CDR3 bases are TGTGCCAGCAGCTTATTAGGTCTGATGAACACTGAAGCTTTCTTT. V usage is TRBV7-9 and J usage is TRBJ1-1, with D unresolved. Germline CDR1 is SEHNR and CDR2 is FQNEAQ (reference sequence). This CDR3 spans 15 amino acids. V lost 2 bases, J lost 0 bases, and 10 bases lay in between.